The present T cell receptor beta chain was sequenced within a study of radiation and T cells in renal cell carcinoma. General observations from the study: Pretreatment tumor biopsies were lacking, so baseline clonotypes are unknown.

Sample time point: blood 2 weeks post-SBRT. Indicated treatment: 15 Gy SBRT to primary tumor, nephrectomy 4 weeks later. Blood was sampled at baseline, 2 weeks and 4 weeks after SBRT. The patient's renal cell carcinoma had clear cell pathology. This CDR3 spans 13 amino acids. V shed 3 bases and J shed 5 bases, with 7 bases lying between them. Germline assignment: CDR1 SGHVS and CDR2 FQNEAQ. Profiled with immunoSEQ multiplex PCR; TCRdb holds only in-frame clones, not every one. In the table there are more than 20,000 clones, about 84% of which are singletons. This clone has only a few counts. Its antigen is currently unknown.

Sequencing was performed on blood, taken from a patient whose treatment included radiotherapy and nephrectomy. The sequence was obtained from a man aged 55 to 70 with renal cell carcinoma. The chain recombines TRBV7-8 with TRBJ2-2; no clear D. The DNA of the CDR3 is TGTGCCAGCAGCTTGGGTCCAACCGGGGAGCTGTTTTTT. Encoded protein: CASSLGPTGELFF.